Below, 2 T cell receptor beta chains from the same sample are listed, as sequenced in a study of T cells after yellow fever vaccination. TCRdb redid the calling of the 5' RACE reads with MiXCR, one entry per CDR3 protein. The data show a few hundred thousand distinct CDR3 sequences, roughly a sixth seen once. The sample consisted of PBMCs, taken 5 days after the first yellow fever vaccination. The source is a young man who received the YFV17D yellow fever vaccine.

The V call is TRBV5-5, the J call TRBJ2-2, with TRBD1 matching over 9 bases. CDR3 size: 17 residues. Germline trimming cut 4 bases from V and 2 bases from J; bases unmatched to any gene: 9. Germline lookup yields CDR1 SGHKS and CDR2 YYEKEE (reference sequence). In nucleotides, the CDR3 is TGTGCCAGCAGCGACTCCGGGACAGGGCTTAACACCGGGGAGCTGTTTTTT. This translates into CASSDSGTGLNTGELFF.

The chain links TRBV29-1 to TRBJ1-5; 10 bases are a match to TRBD1. The CDR3 runs to 13 residues. Germline V gene data show CDR1 as SQVTM and CDR2 as ANQGSEA. The CDR3 protein is CSAGGDRGQPQHF. CDR3 nucleotides: TGCAGTGCGGGAGGGGACAGGGGTCAGCCCCAGCATTTT.